This TCR beta chain was documented in a study of cytomegalovirus exposure and HLA in healthy donors. As regards this clone: The target antigen is unknown.

Germline loops: CDR1 SGHRS, CDR2 YFSETQ. Germline trimming cut 4 bases from V and 7 bases from J; bases unmatched to any gene: 6. The CDR3 has 13 amino acids. The PCR used 60 Vbeta and 13 Jbeta primers. Libraries were prepared by immunoSEQ multiplex PCR; TCRdb keeps only in-frame clonotypes and omits some of them. The data show 100,000 or so clones, with 77% seen just once and roughly 8.6% held by the top ten. Study-level results: Sequencing artifact likely explains a cluster of highly shared sequence variants.

This chain uses TRBV5-1 with TRBJ2-7; 9 bases agree with TRBD1. The receptor's source is a middle-aged woman in good health and CMV-seropositive. Material: PBMCs. In DNA, the CDR3 is TGCGCCAGCAGCGTACAGGGGGCTGGGGAGCAGTACTTC. Its protein product is CASSVQGAGEQYF.